One sample yielded the 16 T cell receptor beta chains listed below, sequenced in a study of beta chain features in type 1 diabetes. Of the isolated RNA, all was reverse transcribed, and so the sequenced material was expressed TCRB transcripts. Sequencing used immunoSEQ multiplex PCR; TCRdb keeps in-frame clones, though not all of them. Of 200,000 to 250,000 clones in the sample, roughly 9.6% are singletons; the top ten hold approximately 0.03%. The sample consisted of naive CD4+ T cells from blood. Source of these receptors: a woman younger than 35 in good health.

This clone was counted a few times. The chain carries TRBV4-1 and TRBJ2-1; 10 bases are a match to TRBD2. This CDR3 has 16 residues. Per germline, CDR1 MGHRA and CDR2 YSYEKL. The junction had 9 bases not matched to a gene; V was cut back by 0 bases and J by 10 bases. The CDR3 DNA sequence: TGCGCCAGCAGCCAAGATAGCGGGGGGACGGGGTGGGAGCAGTTCTTC. It codes for CASSQDSGGTGWEQFF.

This clone was counted only a few times. The J gene is TRBJ2-5, the V gene TRBV5-4; 12 bases match TRBD2. Germline CDR1 is SGHNT and CDR2 is YYREEE (reference sequence). CDR3 length: 15 amino acids. With 1 base clipped from V and 4 bases from J, the junction kept 2 bases outside the gene matches. CDR3 bases: TGTGCCAGCAGCTTGACTAGCGGGAGGAGAGAGACCCAGTACTTC. Translated, it gives CASSLTSGRRETQYF. Using reference TRBV5-4 and TRBJ2-5 for the parts outside the CDR3, the full variable domain is ETGVTQSPTHLIKTRGQQVTLRCSSQSGHNTVSWYQQALGQGPQFIFQYYREEENGRGNFPPRFSGLQFPNYSSELNVNALELDDSALYLCASSLTSGRRETQYFGPGTRLLVL.

The rearrangement joins TRBV13 to TRBJ2-7, with D hard to call. Germline assignment: CDR1 PRHDT and CDR2 FYEKMQ (reference sequence). This CDR3 has 14 residues. The V gene lost 1 base and the J gene lost 2 bases, with 9 bases spanning the gap. Here the CDR3 reads CASSLVGRTYEQYF. CDR3 nucleotides: TGTGCCAGCAGCTTAGTAGGCAGGACCTACGAGCAGTACTTC.

The chain couples TRBV6-5 to TRBJ2-3; 8 bases fit TRBD1. After removal of 6 bases from V and 0 bases from J, the junction contained 5 bases not matched to a gene. There are 15 residues in the CDR3. In germline, CDR1 is MNHEY, CDR2 SVGAGI. CDR3 sequence: CASSDRGGSTDTQYF. In nucleotides, the CDR3 is TGTGCCAGCAGCGACAGGGGCGGGAGCACAGATACGCAGTATTTT.

This clone appeared a few times. The V call is TRBV5-5, the J call TRBJ2-1; D possibly corresponds to TRBD1 (6 bases). Germline V gene sequence: CDR1 SGHKS, CDR2 YYEKEE (reference sequence). The CDR3 contains 15 residues. V was trimmed by 3 bases and J by 2 bases, leaving 12 bases between them. The CDR3 bases are TGTGCCAGCAGCTCCCAGGGGCTCACCTACAATGAGCAGTTCTTC. Encoded protein: CASSSQGLTYNEQFF.

The rearrangement uses TRBV19 and TRBJ1-5, with D hard to call. Deletions cut 3 bases from V and 5 bases from J, with 17 bases between. Per germline, CDR1 LNHDA and CDR2 SQIVND (reference sequence). This CDR3 comprises 16 residues. The DNA for the CDR3 is TGTGCCAGTAGTATCCTCGCGGCTCGGACTGATCAGCCCCAGCATTTT. Its protein product is CASSILAARTDQPQHF.

This clone was found a few times. V is TRBV5-4 and J is TRBJ2-5; 9 bases match TRBD2. The germline gives CDR1 SGHNT, CDR2 YYREEE (reference sequence). V shed 3 bases, J shed 5 bases, and the junction held 2 bases outside the gene matches. This CDR3 is 13 amino acids long. The CDR3 sequence: CASSYSGSETQYF. The CDR3 DNA reads TGTGCCAGCAGCTATAGCGGGAGCGAGACCCAGTACTTC.

The V call is TRBV7-9, the J call TRBJ2-5; 10 positions agree with TRBD2. This CDR3 has 17 amino acids. Germline loops: CDR1 SEHNR, CDR2 FQNEAQ (reference sequence). Trimming at V came to 0 bases and at J to 4 bases, leaving 8 bases not matched to a gene. For the CDR3, the DNA is TGTGCCAGCAGCTTAGCGAGGGTAGCGGGAGGAGGAGAGACCCAGTACTTC. This translates into CASSLARVAGGGETQYF.

This clone occurred many times. J is TRBJ2-5 and V is TRBV30; TRBD2 aligns across 13 bases. The germline V gene encodes CDR1 GTSNPN and CDR2 SVGIG (reference sequence). The J segment lost 7 bases and the V segment lost 4 bases, leaving 3 bases of the junction unmatched. This CDR3 has 13 residues. As DNA, the CDR3 is TGTGCCTGGACCCGGACTAGCGGGAGGACCCAGTACTTC. Residues: CAWTRTSGRTQYF.

The J gene is TRBJ1-1, the V gene TRBV19; weak D call: TRBD1 (5 bases). There are 15 residues in the CDR3. Germline V gene lookup returns CDR1 LNHDA and CDR2 SQIVND (reference sequence). Trimming took off 7 bases at V and 1 base at J, with 16 bases between the two ends. The CDR3 bases are TGTGCCAGTAAAAACTTAGGGGAAAGGAACACTGAAGCTTTCTTT. This gives the protein CASKNLGERNTEAFF.

This clone was counted only a few times. The chain has TRBV21-1 and TRBJ1-4; the listed D gene, TRBD1, was not tested against the DNA. TRBV21-1 is described as a pseudogene. This CDR3 region has 15 residues. This CDR3 is CASSKNSLPREKLFF. The CDR3 DNA reads as TGTGCCAGCAGCAAGAACAGCCTGCCACGCGAAAAACTGTTTTTT.

This clone turned up a few times. The V gene is TRBV5-5, the J gene TRBJ1-2, with D uncertain. The CDR3 consists of 15 residues. V lost 4 bases, J lost 3 bases, and 16 bases lay in between. CDR1 and CDR2 from the germline V gene are SGHKS and YYEKEE (reference sequence). The DNA of the CDR3 is TGTGCCAGCAGCACGGACTACCGCCTTGACTATGGCTACACCTTC. This sequence encodes CASSTDYRLDYGYTF.

J is TRBJ1-2 and V is TRBV15; D not resolved. Germline-derived CDR1 and CDR2 are LNHNV and YYDKDF (reference sequence). V lost 1 base to trimming and J lost 2 bases, with 8 bases between them. This CDR3 is 14 amino acids long. CDR3 amino acids: CATSRGPGNYGYTF. The CDR3 nucleotides are TGTGCCACCAGCAGAGGTCCGGGGAACTATGGCTACACCTTC.

This chain joins TRBV27 and TRBJ2-1; 9 positions match TRBD2. CDR3 size: 15 residues. V lost 3 bases and J lost 4; bases outside the gene matches: 4. Germline CDR1 is MNHEY and CDR2 is SMNVEV (reference sequence). In DNA form, the CDR3 reads TGTGCCAGCAGTTTTCGGCGGGAGGGTTACAATGAGCAGTTCTTC. It is translated as CASSFRREGYNEQFF.

The chain carries TRBV18 and TRBJ2-3, with TRBD1 as a possible D gene (6 bases). The V end lost 6 bases, the J end lost 4 bases, and 14 bases lay between the germline ends. The CDR3 loop spans 14 amino acids. From germline, CDR1 is KGHSH and CDR2 LQKENI. CDR3: CASSPTGDPDTQYF. For the CDR3, the DNA is TGTGCCAGCTCGCCGACAGGAGATCCAGATACGCAGTATTTT.

Only a few counts were recorded for this clone. J is TRBJ2-5 and V is TRBV30; D gene uncertain. CDR3 length: 15 amino acids. Trimming took off 0 bases at V and 1 base at J, with 12 bases between the two ends. The germline V gene encodes CDR1 GTSNPN and CDR2 SVGIG (reference sequence). For the CDR3, the DNA is TGTGCCTGGAGTGTACGTCGCAGAATCCAAGAGACCCAGTACTTC. Translated: CAWSVRRRIQETQYF.